The 22 T cell receptor beta chains presented below share a single source sample, sequenced in a study of cytotoxic CD8 clonotypes in ibrutinib-treated CLL. This table comes from immunoSEQ multiplex PCR, and its TCRdb copy is limited to in-frame clones, with some not included. The repertoire holds some 200,000 clones, 72% seen once, with around an eighth in the top ten. The specimen was PBMCs, collected after 24 months of ibrutinib treatment. The receptors come from a human donor with chronic lymphocytic leukemia.

The V and J genes are TRBV21-1 and TRBJ2-1; TRBD2 was called by the table and not checked on the DNA. TRBV21-1 is a pseudogene. The CDR3 extends over 14 amino acids. As DNA, the CDR3 is TGTGCCAGCAGCAAAGTAGCGGGCCTTAATGAGCAGTTCTTC. This encodes CASSKVAGLNEQFF.

V is TRBV20-1 and J is TRBJ2-3; D unclear. V lost 6 bases and J lost 4, with 8 bases in between. The germline V gene has CDR1 DFQATT and CDR2 SNEGSKA (reference sequence). The length of the CDR3 is 11 residues. This CDR3 is CSASFADTQYF. In DNA, the CDR3 is TGCAGTGCATCGTTTGCAGATACGCAGTATTTT.

V is TRBV18 and J is TRBJ2-4; 9 nucleotides align to TRBD1. The J segment lost 5 bases and the V segment lost 3 bases, leaving 11 bases of the junction unmatched. Germline V gives CDR1 KGHSH, CDR2 LQKENI. CDR3 length equals 17 residues. The CDR3 DNA is TGTGCCAGCTCACCTTTGGGACAGGGTAGAGTCCAAAACATTCAGTACTTC. Amino acids: CASSPLGQGRVQNIQYF.

The chain joins TRBV5-1 to TRBJ2-1, with 11 positions matching TRBD2. CDR3 size: 18 residues. Germline values: CDR1 SGHRS, CDR2 YFSETQ. Losses at the gene ends were 0 bases for V and 8 bases for J; bases not matched to a gene: 13. The DNA for the CDR3 is TGCGCCAGCAGCTTGGTCTCTAGCGGGAGGCCAATTGGGGATGAGCAGTTCTTC. This sequence encodes CASSLVSSGRPIGDEQFF.

J is TRBJ2-1 and V is TRBV27; possible D gene TRBD1, 6 bases. Trimming pared 5 bases from V and 5 bases from J, leaving 19 bases between. The CDR3 sequence is 16 residues long. Germline V gene data show CDR1 as MNHEY and CDR2 as SMNVEV (reference sequence). The CDR3 bases are TGTGCCAGCAGTCCCCAGACAGGTAACTTTAACAATGAGCAGTTCTTC. This codes for CASSPQTGNFNNEQFF.

V is TRBV19 and J is TRBJ1-5; no reliable D call. Germline V gene data show CDR1 as LNHDA and CDR2 as SQIVND (reference sequence). The length of the CDR3 is 13 residues. The V and J ends lost 10 bases and 2 bases respectively, with 12 bases between them. The CDR3 nucleotides read TGTGCCACCTCACCGGACCGCAATCAGCCCCAGCATTTT. Amino acids: CATSPDRNQPQHF.

This clone was recorded a few times. The V gene is TRBV15, the J gene TRBJ2-1, with TRBD2 matching over 9 bases. Germline V gives CDR1 LNHNV, CDR2 YYDKDF (reference sequence). The CDR3 has 16 residues. With 5 bases clipped from V and 9 bases from J, the junction kept 14 bases outside the gene matches. The CDR3 DNA sequence: TGTGCCACCAGCGCTCGACTAGCGGAGCCGTCCGTTGAGCAGTTCTTC. Translated: CATSARLAEPSVEQFF.

This clone was observed a handful of times. V gene TRBV5-4 combines with J gene TRBJ2-5, with 13 bases fitting TRBD2. The trim removed 4 bases at V and 4 bases at J, leaving 16 bases unmatched. The CDR3 totals 19 residues. CDR1 is SGHNT and CDR2 is YYREEE in the germline V gene (reference sequence). For the CDR3, the DNA is TGTGCCAGCAGCGCTAGACTAGCGGGAGGCTCTAGGATGGGAGAGACCCAGTACTTC. Translating it yields CASSARLAGGSRMGETQYF.

V and J are TRBV6-5 and TRBJ2-1; D possibly corresponds to TRBD2 (6 bases). Germline V gives CDR1 MNHEY, CDR2 SVGAGI. Deletions cut 5 bases from V and 9 bases from J, with 14 bases between. The CDR3 runs 13 residues. CDR3 bases: TGTGCCAGCAGTACACGACTAGTTCCTGAGCAGTTCTTC. It encodes CASSTRLVPEQFF.

V is TRBV18 and J is TRBJ2-2, with D unresolved. Germline CDR1 and CDR2: KGHSH and LQKENI. The CDR3 consists of 14 residues. The V and J ends lost 3 bases and 5 bases respectively, with 10 bases between them. The CDR3 sequence: CASSPPEGTGELFF. The DNA for the CDR3 is TGTGCCAGCTCACCCCCGGAAGGAACCGGGGAGCTGTTTTTT.

The chain has TRBV11-2 and TRBJ2-7; D not certain. This CDR3 is 12 amino acids long. Trimming removed 2 bases from V and 3 bases from J, with 5 bases in between. CDR1 is SGHAT, CDR2 FQNNGV, per germline. The CDR3 DNA follows: TGTGCCAGCAGCTTATTAGGCTACGAGCAGTACTTC. Encoded protein: CASSLLGYEQYF.

This chain links TRBV29-1 with TRBJ1-2; D unclear. Germline CDR1 is SQVTM and CDR2 is ANQGSEA. Trimming cost V 3 bases and J 8 bases, with 7 bases left between them. The CDR3 is made up of 10 amino acids. The CDR3: CSVDADGYTF. CDR3 DNA: TGCAGCGTTGATGCGGACGGCTACACCTTC.

This chain connects TRBV4-3 to TRBJ2-3; weak D call: TRBD2 (5 bases). Trimming left V 0 bases short and J 4 bases short, with 11 bases between. The length of the CDR3 is 15 residues. From germline, CDR1 is LGHNA and CDR2 YSLEER. The CDR3 loop is CASSQEVLAADTQYF. For the CDR3, the DNA is TGCGCCAGCAGCCAAGAGGTTCTAGCAGCAGATACGCAGTATTTT.

The gene calls are TRBV7-9 and TRBJ2-5; D is tentatively TRBD1 or TRBD2 (6 bases each). The CDR3 is made up of 15 amino acids. The germline gives CDR1 SEHNR, CDR2 FQNEAQ (reference sequence). V shed 7 bases and J shed 5 bases, with 20 bases lying between them. CDR3 sequence: CASTSGSGAIETQYF. CDR3 bases: TGTGCCAGCACCTCGGGATCGGGGGCTATCGAGACCCAGTACTTC. Together with reference TRBV7-9 and TRBJ2-5, the CDR3 gives the full variable domain: DTGVSQNPRHKITKRGQNVTFRCDPISEHNRLYWYRQTLGQGPEFLTYFQNEAQLEKSRLLSDRFSAERPKGSFSTLEIQRTEQGDSAMYLCASTSGSGAIETQYFGPGTRLLVL.

J is TRBJ2-1 and V is TRBV28; D unclear. The CDR3 length is 12 residues. Germline CDR1 reads MDHEN; CDR2 reads SYDVKM. V lost 5 bases to trimming and J lost 5 bases, with 7 bases between them. Here the CDR3 reads CASSPRNNEQFF. CDR3 coding DNA: TGTGCCAGCAGTCCTAGGAACAATGAGCAGTTCTTC.

This clone was detected only once. The gene calls are TRBV7-6 and TRBJ1-5, with D maybe TRBD1 (6 bases). The CDR3 is made up of 14 amino acids. Germline V gives CDR1 SGHVS, CDR2 FNYEAQ. The V end lost 4 bases, the J end lost 4 bases, and 11 bases lay between the germline ends. The DNA for the CDR3 is TGTGCCAGCAGCTCCGGGACACTTAATCAGCCCCAGCATTTT. Translating gives CASSSGTLNQPQHF. The full variable domain, rest sourced from reference TRBV7-6 and TRBJ1-5, is GAGVSQSPRYKVTKRGQDVALRCDPISGHVSLYWYRQALGQGPEFLTYFNYEAQQDKSGLPNDRFSAERPEGSISTLTIQRTEQRDSAMYRCASSSGTLNQPQHFGDGTRLSIL.

The V gene is TRBV7-2, the J gene TRBJ2-7, with 10 bases identical to TRBD2. With V trimmed by 3 bases and J by 5 bases, 7 bases remained unmatched. CDR1 and CDR2 from the germline V gene are SGHTA and FQGNSA. There are 15 residues in the CDR3. DNA of the CDR3: TGTGCCAGCAGCTTCCGAGCGGGAGGGGGCAACGAGCAGTACTTC. Amino acid sequence: CASSFRAGGGNEQYF.

This clone was counted between two and nine times. V usage is TRBV14 and J usage is TRBJ2-7, with D perhaps TRBD1 (6 bases). Trimming removed 4 bases at V and 6 bases at J, with 19 bases between. The CDR3 covers 15 residues. CDR1 is SGHDN and CDR2 is FVKESK in the germline V gene. This chain's CDR3 is CASSRWGQLLGEQYF. The DNA for the CDR3 is TGTGCCAGCAGCCGGTGGGGGCAGCTCCTCGGCGAGCAGTACTTC.

V usage is TRBV18 and J usage is TRBJ1-4, with TRBD1 identical over 7 bases. Germline V CDR1 and CDR2: KGHSH, LQKENI. Losses at the gene ends were 3 bases for V and 5 bases for J; bases not matched to a gene: 6. The CDR3 has 15 amino acids. This CDR3 is CASSPQGGENEKLFF. The CDR3 DNA follows: TGTGCCAGCTCACCCCAGGGGGGAGAGAATGAAAAACTGTTTTTT.

There are a few counts of this clone. The chain recombines TRBV10-3 with TRBJ2-1, with 7 positions matching TRBD2. The trim removed 6 bases at V and 0 bases at J, leaving 8 bases unmatched. The CDR3 totals 16 residues. Germline V gene lookup returns CDR1 ENHRY and CDR2 SYGVKD. The CDR3 loop reads CAIRGLGSGSYNEQFF. CDR3 nucleotide sequence: TGTGCCATCAGAGGACTAGGATCAGGCTCCTACAATGAGCAGTTCTTC.

Notes on this clone: The identical CDR3 is also encoded by other nucleotide sequences in the sample. This rearrangement joins TRBV4-2 to TRBJ1-2; the D gene is possibly TRBD1 (5 bases). V dropped 0 bases and J dropped 7 bases, with 12 bases sitting between them. Germline loops: CDR1 LGHNA, CDR2 YNFKEQ. The CDR3 is made up of 14 amino acids. The CDR3 protein is CASSQDPQGGGYTF. Written as DNA, the CDR3 is TGTGCCAGCAGCCAAGACCCCCAGGGAGGTGGCTACACCTTC.

This clone has more than one count but fewer than ten. The rearrangement links TRBV6-1 to TRBJ2-5, with D possibly called TRBD1 or TRBD2 (5 bases each). The CDR3 extends over 14 amino acids. V shed 2 bases and J shed 4 bases, with 11 bases lying between them. Germline V gives CDR1 MNHNS, CDR2 SASEGT. In DNA form, the CDR3 reads TGTGCCAGCAGTGAATTGGGGGATGCAGAGACCCAGTACTTC. Translated, it gives CASSELGDAETQYF.